This is a list of T cell receptor beta chains from one sample in a study of shared T cell receptors in the human thymus. Clones were sequenced by immunoSEQ multiplex PCR, and TCRdb holds only the in-frame ones, with some missing. The sample has some 720,000 clones, 85% to 90% seen once. The same specimen was also included in a second study, on human thymus T cells.

Material: thymocytes. These receptors all come from a boy under two years old with a congenital heart defect. Both conserved end residues are part of each CDR3. D genes are given only for firm matches. Clone size is stated in some rows and not others, as once, few, many or a class when expanded.

TRBV21-1	14	-	TRBJ1-2	-	CASSKGKGTRGYTF	TGTGCCAGCAGCAAAGGAAAAGGGACTAGGGGCTACACCTTC
TRBV29-1	14	-	TRBJ2-3	TRBD1	CSVARGLAPDTQYF	TGCAGCGTTGCCAGGGGGCTAGCCCCAGATACGCAGTATTTT
TRBV19	11	-	TRBJ2-5	-	CASSPGGEQYF	TGTGCCAGTAGCCCTGGTGGGGAGCAGTACTTC
TRBV2	15	-	TRBJ1-5	-	CASTPGGASNQPQHF	TGTGCCAGCACCCCGGGGGGGGCGAGCAATCAGCCCCAGCATTTT
TRBV21-1	19	-	TRBJ2-7	-	CASSKGWQGRIIGDYEQYF	TGTGCCAGCAGCAAGGGGTGGCAGGGAAGAATAATTGGAGACTACGAGCAGTACTTC
TRBV15	18	-	TRBJ2-7	TRBD2	CATSRGRGSRQVSYEQYF	TGTGCCACCAGCAGGGGGAGGGGCTCGCGTCAGGTCTCCTACGAGCAGTACTTC
TRBV4-3	19	-	TRBJ2-1	TRBD2	CASSQTPGTSGAGPNEQFF	TGCGCCAGCAGCCAAACCCCCGGGACTAGCGGGGCTGGGCCAAATGAGCAGTTCTTC
TRBV6-4	17	-	TRBJ2-1	TRBD1	CASSAKPGQGDYNEQFF	TGTGCCAGCAGTGCAAAGCCGGGACAGGGCGACTACAATGAGCAGTTCTTC
TRBV29-1	13	-	TRBJ1-1	-	CSVAQTGRTEAFF	TGCAGCGTCGCCCAGACGGGGAGGACTGAAGCTTTCTTT
TRBV5-6	15	-	TRBJ2-1	TRBD1	CASSNRGIFHNEQFF	TGTGCCAGCAGCAACAGGGGGATCTTTCACAATGAGCAGTTCTTC
TRBV2	15	-	TRBJ2-5	TRBD2	CASSVGAGGSQTQYF	TGTGCCAGCAGTGTGGGGGCGGGAGGCTCTCAGACCCAGTACTTC
TRBV6-6	15	-	TRBJ2-7	TRBD2	CASRAQGGRVYEQYF	TGTGCCAGCAGGGCCCAAGGCGGGAGAGTCTACGAGCAGTACTTC
TRBV6-1	15	-	TRBJ2-7	TRBD1	CASSEGETGAHEQYF	TGTGCCAGCAGTGAGGGGGAGACAGGGGCCCACGAGCAGTACTTC
TRBV28	16	-	TRBJ1-5	-	CASSPRARGPNQPQHF	TGTGCCAGCAGTCCAAGGGCCAGGGGCCCCAATCAGCCCCAGCATTTT
TRBV7-8	20	-	TRBJ2-1	TRBD2	CASSLVPSGRAREIYNEQFF	TGTGCCAGCAGCTTAGTGCCTAGCGGGAGGGCCAGGGAGATTTACAATGAGCAGTTCTTC
TRBV9	15	-	TRBJ2-2	-	CASSEEGGTAGELFF	TGTGCCAGCAGCGAGGAGGGTGGGACCGCCGGGGAGCTGTTTTTT
TRBV5-6	16	-	TRBJ2-1	-	CASSLGWWERYNEQFF	TGTGCCAGCAGCTTGGGTTGGTGGGAGCGCTACAATGAGCAGTTCTTC
TRBV7-2	12	-	TRBJ1-2	-	CASSLAWQNYPF	TGTGCCAGCAGCTTAGCTTGGCAGAACTACCCCTTC
TRBV4-3	17	-	TRBJ2-7	-	CASSQPDAGPLTQEQYF	TGCGCCAGCAGCCAACCCGACGCGGGGCCCCTTACCCAAGAGCAGTACTTC
TRBV6-5	14	-	TRBJ2-3	-	CASSRAGRGDTQYF	TGTGCCAGCAGTCGGGCAGGCCGCGGGGATACGCAGTATTTT
TRBV1	16	once	TRBJ2-2	-	CTSISPGTENTGELFF	TGCACCAGCATCTCCCCCGGGACAGAGAACACCGGGGAGCTGTTTTTT
TRBV11-2	16	-	TRBJ1-3	-	CASSLRSRGDGNTIYF	TGTGCCAGCAGCTTACGGTCGCGGGGGGACGGAAACACCATATATTTT